This T cell receptor beta chain stems from a study of long-term antiretroviral therapy in people with HIV. Until DNA extraction, the samples held between roughly 0.9-10 million cryopreserved PBMC. V dropped 5 bases and J dropped 0 bases, with 14 bases sitting between them. Germline CDR1 SGHTA, CDR2 FQGNSA. The CDR3 has 17 amino acids. Points from the study as a whole: The ART regimens used between the mid-2000s and the late 2010s may be less effective than current ones.

Samples were assayed with immunoSEQ v3.0 at survey level. Clones were sequenced by immunoSEQ multiplex PCR, and TCRdb holds only the in-frame ones, with some missing. Among tens of thousands of clones, more than 85% were seen once, and the ten largest hold around 7%. Comment on this clone: Its matching antigen is unknown.

The TCR originated in a woman aged 45-65 years with HIV. Material: unsorted PBMCs, obtained 4.4 years after starting antiretroviral therapy. The chain uses TRBV7-2 and TRBJ2-6, with D perhaps being TRBD1 or TRBD2 (5 bases each). Written as DNA, the CDR3 is TGTGCCAGCAGCCCCCGGGGCGGCAGCTCTGGGGCCAACGTCCTGACTTTC. Translated, it gives CASSPRGGSSGANVLTF.